The 17 T cell receptor beta chains listed next were all sequenced from one sample in a study of shared clonotypes between healthy human individuals. Profiling relied on immunoSEQ multiplex PCR, and the TCRdb table lists in-frame clones only, not all of them. The sample contains fewer than 1 million clones, around 96% of which appear only once. Selected positively for CCR7 and CD45RO-negative, naive CD8 cells excluded terminally differentiated effector memory CD45RA+ cells. The sample consisted of naive CD8+ T cells sorted from blood. These receptors originate from a man aged 30 to 39 in good health.

This chain joins TRBV5-6 and TRBJ2-1, with D possibly TRBD1 on 5 matching bases. This CDR3 is built from 17 residues. With 7 bases removed from V and 0 bases from J, the gap between germline ends came to 20 bases. CDR1 and CDR2 (germline): SGHDT, YYEEEE. The CDR3 sequence is CASSVITRTSSYNEQFF. CDR3 DNA sequence: TGTGCCAGCTCAGTCATAACCCGGACAAGCTCCTACAATGAGCAGTTCTTC. Drawing the rest from reference TRBV5-6 and TRBJ2-1, the complete variable domain is DAGVTQSPTHLIKTRGQQVTLRCSPKSGHDTVSWYQQALGQGPQFIFQYYEEEERQRGNFPDRFSGHQFPNYSSELNVNALLLGDSALYLCASSVITRTSSYNEQFFGPGTRLTVL.

The CDR3 bases are TGTGCCAGCAGCTTAGATGGGGCTTGGAATGAGCAGTTCTTC. As protein: CASSLDGAWNEQFF. This sequence joins TRBV7-2 and TRBJ2-1, with a weak D call TRBD1 (5 bases). CDR1 and CDR2 (germline): SGHTA, FQGNSA. This CDR3 spans 14 amino acids. Trimming stripped 1 base from V and 7 bases from J, with 11 bases between. Together with reference TRBV7-2 and TRBJ2-1, the CDR3 gives the full variable domain: GAGVSQSPSNKVTEKGKDVELRCDPISGHTALYWYRQSLGQGLEFLIYFQGNSAPDKSGLPSDRFSAERTGGSVSTLTIQRTQQEDSAVYLCASSLDGAWNEQFFGPGTRLTVL.

The chain recombines TRBV13 with TRBJ1-5, with 7 bases identical to TRBD1. The V segment lost 3 bases and the J segment 4 bases; nucleotides outside the gene matches: 6. The length of the CDR3 is 15 residues. Germline lookup yields CDR1 PRHDT and CDR2 FYEKMQ (reference sequence). The CDR3 sequence is CASSFGGTVNQPQHF. CDR3 sequence (DNA): TGTGCCAGCAGCTTCGGGGGGACAGTTAATCAGCCCCAGCATTTT.

The chain recombines TRBV11-2 with TRBJ2-3, with D perhaps being TRBD1 or TRBD2 (5 bases each). V lost 1 base and J 3 bases, leaving 14 bases between the germline ends. The germline V gene has CDR1 SGHAT and CDR2 FQNNGV. CDR3 length: 16 residues. CDR3 bases: TGTGCCAGCAGCTTAGGAGAGGGGTTGAGGACAGATACGCAGTATTTT. It is translated as CASSLGEGLRTDTQYF.

The rearrangement links TRBV13 to TRBJ2-1; the D gene is possibly TRBD1 (5 bases). V gave up 5 bases and J gave up 3 bases, with 11 bases separating them. CDR1 and CDR2 from the germline V gene are PRHDT and FYEKMQ (reference sequence). The CDR3 runs to 14 residues. This CDR3 is CASSPTVSYNEQFF. The DNA for the CDR3 is TGTGCCAGCAGCCCGACAGTAAGCTACAATGAGCAGTTCTTC.

V and J are TRBV15 and TRBJ2-5; D is unresolved. The CDR3 spans 14 residues. Trimming took off 3 bases at V and 5 bases at J, with 13 bases between the two ends. The germline gives CDR1 LNHNV, CDR2 YYDKDF (reference sequence). The CDR3 DNA reads as TGTGCCACCAGCAGTTCGTCCAGGCGGGAGACCCAGTACTTC. It encodes CATSSSSRRETQYF.

The rearrangement uses TRBV2 and TRBJ2-7, with a weak D call TRBD1 (6 bases). Trimming took 6 bases from V and 3 from J, leaving 15 bases between them. The CDR3 runs to 14 residues. Germline V gives CDR1 SNHLY, CDR2 FYNNEI. The CDR3: CASRALTGVYEQYF. The CDR3 DNA is TGTGCCAGCAGAGCTCTGACAGGAGTCTACGAGCAGTACTTC.

V gene TRBV14 combines with J gene TRBJ2-7, with D tentatively TRBD2 (7 bases). CDR1 is SGHDN, CDR2 FVKESK, per germline. Trimming took 0 bases from V and 6 from J, leaving 21 bases between them. The CDR3 is 17 residues long. CDR3 sequence: CASSQDGGGRVPSEQYF. The CDR3 DNA sequence: TGTGCCAGCAGCCAAGATGGGGGCGGGAGAGTCCCCTCCGAGCAGTACTTC. Full variable domain (missing parts from reference TRBV14 and TRBJ2-7): EAGVTQFPSHSVIEKGQTVTLRCDPISGHDNLYWYRRVMGKEIKFLLHFVKESKQDESGMPNNRFLAERTGGTYSTLKVQPAELEDSGVYFCASSQDGGGRVPSEQYFGPGTRLTVT.

This rearrangement joins TRBV18 to TRBJ1-4; no clear D gene. CDR3 length: 15 residues. V was trimmed by 3 bases and J by 0 bases, leaving 8 bases between them. The germline V gene has CDR1 KGHSH and CDR2 LQKENI. The CDR3 spells CASSPTAATNEKLFF. The CDR3 bases are TGTGCCAGCTCACCCACAGCCGCAACTAATGAAAAACTGTTTTTT.

The rearrangement links TRBV29-1 to TRBJ2-4; no firm D call. V was shortened by 0 bases and J by 2 bases, with 5 bases between the two germline ends. The CDR3 sequence is 13 residues long. Looked up from germline, CDR1 is SQVTM and CDR2 is ANQGSEA. As DNA, the CDR3 is TGCAGCGTTGAAGAGGCCCCCAAAAACATTCAGTACTTC. Translating it yields CSVEEAPKNIQYF.

The V gene is TRBV27, the J gene TRBJ2-7; D is perhaps TRBD1 (6 bases). The germline gives CDR1 MNHEY, CDR2 SMNVEV (reference sequence). The V end was cut by 7 bases, the J end by 0 bases, with 19 bases between. The CDR3 length is 16 residues. The CDR3 spells CASNLRGRNPSYEQYF. Here the CDR3 DNA reads TGTGCCAGCAACCTCAGGGGACGGAACCCCTCCTACGAGCAGTACTTC.

The chain carries TRBV4-1 and TRBJ1-5; tentative D call: TRBD1 (5 bases). Trimming left V 0 bases short and J 7 bases short, with 13 bases between. The CDR3 covers 15 residues. Germline assignment: CDR1 MGHRA and CDR2 YSYEKL. In DNA form, the CDR3 reads TGCGCCAGCAGCCAAGATCAGGGCCGCGGGCAGCCCCAGCATTTT. It encodes CASSQDQGRGQPQHF.

The chain is built from TRBV9 and TRBJ1-1; 7 bases agree with TRBD1. The CDR3 extends over 17 amino acids. Germline CDR1 and CDR2: SGDLS and YYNGEE. After removal of 4 bases from V and 3 bases from J, the junction contained 15 bases not matched to a gene. Here the CDR3 DNA reads TGTGCCAGCAGCATTAACCCGCTTAAGGGGGCAGACACTGAAGCTTTCTTT. Translating gives CASSINPLKGADTEAFF.

This sequence joins TRBV7-7 and TRBJ2-1; 14 bases line up with TRBD2. CDR3 length equals 15 residues. V shed 5 bases, J shed 6 bases, and the junction held 3 bases outside the gene matches. Germline V gene data show CDR1 as SSHAT and CDR2 as FNYEAQ (reference sequence). The CDR3 here is CASSAGLAGVNEQFF. In nucleotides, the CDR3 is TGTGCCAGCAGCGCGGGACTAGCGGGAGTCAATGAGCAGTTCTTC.

CDR3 region: CASSARDTDTGELFF. Written as DNA, the CDR3 is TGTGCCAGCAGCGCCCGGGACACCGACACCGGGGAGCTGTTTTTT. The gene calls are TRBV7-6 and TRBJ2-2, with D maybe TRBD1 (6 bases). This CDR3 contains 15 residues. The germline V gene encodes CDR1 SGHVS and CDR2 FNYEAQ. V dropped 5 bases and J dropped 3 bases, with 13 bases sitting between them.

The chain employs TRBV28 and TRBJ2-3, with D possibly being TRBD2 (6 bases). Trimming left V 8 bases short and J 2 bases short, with 17 bases between. Germline V gene sequence: CDR1 MDHEN, CDR2 SYDVKM. This CDR3 comprises 15 residues. CDR3: CASLGEAGITDTQYF. The CDR3 region has the DNA TGTGCCAGCTTGGGTGAGGCGGGAATCACAGATACGCAGTATTTT.

This clone was seen a single time. This chain joins TRBV5-4 and TRBJ2-7, with D unresolved. Trimming removed 0 bases from V and 7 bases from J, with 5 bases in between. The CDR3 is 11 amino acids. The germline gives CDR1 SGHNT, CDR2 YYREEE (reference sequence). CDR3 sequence: CASSLGREQYF. In DNA, the CDR3 is TGTGCCAGCAGCTTGGGACGGGAGCAGTACTTC.